The source of this TCR beta chain is a study of early T cells in non-severe SARS-CoV-2 infection (dated by TCRdb to the early 2020s). Broadly, across the study: Because TCR sequencing relied on bulk RNA taken from unsorted whole blood, pairing of alpha and beta chains was not possible.

Preparation of the library involved 5' RACE. For sequencing, a NextSeq 500 was employed. The TCR library protocol attached unique molecular identifiers to individual cDNA molecules to correct for sequencing error and PCR bias. TCR alpha and beta chains were both sequenced, and the abundances of alpha and beta sequences in each sample were closely correlated with each other. As for the authors' bioinformatics: Decombinator V4 was used to perform V gene, J gene and CDR3 annotation of TCR sequences. TCRs were defined as expanded if a significant change between any two time points was detected under a Poisson model with p below 0.0001. TCR abundances were normalised to the total number of TCRs sequenced per sample and expressed as counts per million. TRAV1-2 paired with TRAJ12, TRAJ20 or TRAJ33 defined MAIT TCRs, while TRAV10 paired with TRAJ18 defined iNKT TCRs. VDJdb, accessed 1 November 2021, was searched for CMV, EBV and SARS-CoV-2 annotated TCRs, excluding TCRs annotated for multiple antigens. TCRdb handled the public reads itself, with Q25 trimming in fastp and clone calling in MiXCR, and kept productive beta chains. Identical CDR3 protein sequences are pooled into one entry, listed with their most common genes and DNA. For this entry, the V and J calls and clone size follow TCRdb and not the study's own pipeline. Counted in this sample were about 30,000 distinct CDR3 sequences; over 6.5% of them appeared once. The top ten hold about two fifths of the sample.

This clonotype was seen many times. Its specific antigen is unknown. No quality values exist for individual bases; no much larger clone is one base distant. Reading from cysteine to phenylalanine, the CDR3 counts 16 amino acids. The kept DNA is CDR3 alone, 48 bases in frame from the first base. In the germline V gene, CDR1 corresponds to SGHDT and CDR2 to YYEEEE. V sheds 0 bases and J sheds 0 bases, leaving 7 bases between their ends. Overall study outcomes, separate from this receptor: VDJdb matching was skewed toward anti-spike CD8 responses and likely underestimated virus-specific expansions, missing private and CD4 specificities.

Set within a cohort of healthcare workers in London, UK, this nested case-control study involved weekly PCR testing of nasopharyngeal swabs along with blood sampling. Healthcare workers were recruited between 23 and 31 March 2020, during the week of the UK lockdown, and were followed weekly for up to roughly 15 weeks. This clonotype was obtained from an adult who was a healthcare worker with PCR-confirmed SARS-CoV-2 infection or an uninfected control (not recorded which). The V and J segments used are TRBV5-6 and TRBJ2-6; the D gene is perhaps TRBD2, on 6 matching bases. Input material: whole blood. Here is the DNA: TGTGCCAGCAGCTTGGTGGGAGGCTCTGGGGCCAACGTCCTGACTTTC. Translation gives CASSLVGGSGANVLTF.